This TCR beta chain was retrieved from a study of cytomegalovirus exposure and HLA in healthy donors. Study overall: A later analysis reported the same platform for the roughly 120 validation repertoires and the approximately 670 first-cohort repertoires.

Libraries were prepared by immunoSEQ multiplex PCR; TCRdb keeps only in-frame clonotypes and omits some of them. The sample consists of about 56,000 clones, approximately 95% of them appearing once. Study-wide findings and caveats: The finding came from a later analysis; first-cohort TCR clusters tended to co-occur in the roughly 110 validation repertoires. Investigators reported 150 to 200 TCR beta chains as tied to cytomegalovirus. It was reportedly the case that the classifier diagnosed cytomegalovirus status with high specificity and sensitivity.

In regard to this clone: Its antigen is not identified.

V was cut by 5 bases and J by 0 bases, with 10 bases left in between. Germline CDR1 SGHAT, CDR2 FQDESV (reference sequence). CDR3 length equals 15 residues. This TCR came from a woman younger than 30 in good health and CMV-seronegative. The chain is built from TRBV11-1 and TRBJ1-4; D not certain. What was sequenced was PBMCs. The CDR3 region is CASSGSLATNEKLFF. CDR3 in DNA: TGTGCCAGCAGCGGGAGCCTTGCAACTAATGAAAAACTGTTTTTT.